This T cell receptor (beta chain) was retrieved from a study of blood T cell repertoires in COVID-19. Study-wide background: The United States, Italy and Spain were the sources of the acute and convalescent COVID-19 samples. PBMCs, B-cell-depleted T cells, or T cells provided the cDNA or gDNA that made up the material.

Germline CDR1 is SGHNT and CDR2 is YYREEE (reference sequence). V trimming: 4 bases; J trimming: 1 base; junction bases outside the gene matches: 4. The CDR3 consists of 15 residues. In the source study's methods: Nucleated cell counts were estimated from reference gene primer amplification. The data were produced by immunoSEQ multiplex PCR, yet TCRdb's version contains in-frame clones alone and is incomplete. The V and J calls and the clone size are those of that table, but D and trimming were determined from the DNA. The table records some 150,000 clones, more than 65% of them present only once. V usage is TRBV5-4 and J usage is TRBJ2-3, with 9 nucleotides matching TRBD2. The TCR originated in a woman in her forties or fifties with acute or convalescent COVID-19. The sequencing sample was made of peripheral blood. Here the CDR3 DNA reads TGTGCCAGCAGCGCCAGGACTAGCGGCACAGATACGCAGTATTTT. Protein: CASSARTSGTDTQYF.